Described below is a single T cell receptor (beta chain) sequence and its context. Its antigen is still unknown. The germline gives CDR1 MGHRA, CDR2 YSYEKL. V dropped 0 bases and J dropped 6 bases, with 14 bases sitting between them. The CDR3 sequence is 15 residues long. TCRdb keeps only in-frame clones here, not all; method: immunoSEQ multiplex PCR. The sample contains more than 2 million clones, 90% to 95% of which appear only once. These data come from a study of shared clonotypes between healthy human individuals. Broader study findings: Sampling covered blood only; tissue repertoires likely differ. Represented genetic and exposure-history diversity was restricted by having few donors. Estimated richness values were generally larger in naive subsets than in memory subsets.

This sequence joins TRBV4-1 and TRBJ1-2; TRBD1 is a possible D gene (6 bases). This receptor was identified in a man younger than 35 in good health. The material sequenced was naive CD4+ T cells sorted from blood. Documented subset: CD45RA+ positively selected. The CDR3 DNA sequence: TGCGCCAGCAGCCAAGATCCTCCCAGGGGCCATGGCTACACCTTC. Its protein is CASSQDPPRGHGYTF.